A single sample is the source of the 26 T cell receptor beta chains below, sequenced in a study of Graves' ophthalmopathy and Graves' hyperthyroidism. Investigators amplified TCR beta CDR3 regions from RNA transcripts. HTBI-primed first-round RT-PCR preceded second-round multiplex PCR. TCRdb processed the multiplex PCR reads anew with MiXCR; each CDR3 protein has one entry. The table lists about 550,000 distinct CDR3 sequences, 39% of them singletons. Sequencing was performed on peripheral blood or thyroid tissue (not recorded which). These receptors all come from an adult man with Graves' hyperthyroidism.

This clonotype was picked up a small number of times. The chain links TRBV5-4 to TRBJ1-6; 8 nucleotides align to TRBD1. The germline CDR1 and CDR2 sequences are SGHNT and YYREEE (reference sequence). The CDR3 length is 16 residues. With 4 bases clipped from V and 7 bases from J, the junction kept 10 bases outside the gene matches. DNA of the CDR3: TGTGCCAGCAGCGGGGCAGGGGGCGCGGGGAATTCACCCCTCCACTTT. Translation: CASSGAGGAGNSPLHF.

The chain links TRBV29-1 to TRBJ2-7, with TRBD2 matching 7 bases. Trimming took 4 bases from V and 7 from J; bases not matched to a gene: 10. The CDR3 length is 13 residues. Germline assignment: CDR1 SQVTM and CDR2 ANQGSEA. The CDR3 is CSVGSGGYNEQYF. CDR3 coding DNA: TGCAGCGTTGGGTCGGGAGGCTACAATGAGCAGTACTTC.

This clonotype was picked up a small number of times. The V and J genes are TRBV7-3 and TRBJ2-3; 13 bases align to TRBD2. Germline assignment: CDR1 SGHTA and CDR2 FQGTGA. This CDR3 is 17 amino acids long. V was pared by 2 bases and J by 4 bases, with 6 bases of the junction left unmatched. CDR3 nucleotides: TGTGCCAGCAGCTTAGGGACTAGCGGGATCTACGCAGATACGCAGTATTTT. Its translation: CASSLGTSGIYADTQYF.

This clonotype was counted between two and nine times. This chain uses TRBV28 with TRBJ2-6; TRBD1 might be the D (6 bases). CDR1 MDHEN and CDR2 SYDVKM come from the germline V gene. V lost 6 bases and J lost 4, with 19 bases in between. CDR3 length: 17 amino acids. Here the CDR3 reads CASSILQGQYGANVLTF. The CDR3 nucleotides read TGTGCCAGCAGCATATTACAGGGTCAGTACGGGGCCAACGTCCTGACTTTC.

The CDR3 spells CSVIDGWETQYF. CDR3 sequence (DNA): TGCAGCGTTATTGATGGGTGGGAGACCCAGTACTTC. This sequence joins TRBV29-1 and TRBJ2-5; no clear D. CDR1 and CDR2 (germline): SQVTM, ANQGSEA. The CDR3 is 12 residues long. Trimming removed 5 bases at V and 5 bases at J, with 12 bases between. Combining the CDR3 with reference TRBV29-1 and TRBJ2-5 gives the whole variable domain SAVISQKPSRDICQRGTSLTIQCQVDSQVTMMFWYRQQPGQSLTLIATANQGSEATYESGFVIDKFPISRPNLTFSTLTVSNMSPEDSSIYLCSVIDGWETQYFGPGTRLLVL.

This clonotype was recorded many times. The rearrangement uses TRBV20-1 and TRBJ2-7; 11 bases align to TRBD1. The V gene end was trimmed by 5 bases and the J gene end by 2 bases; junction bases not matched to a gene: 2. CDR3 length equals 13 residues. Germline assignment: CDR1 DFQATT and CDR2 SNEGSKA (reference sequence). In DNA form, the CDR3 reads TGCAGTGCTGGGACAGGGGGACCCTACGAGCAGTACTTC. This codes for CSAGTGGPYEQYF.

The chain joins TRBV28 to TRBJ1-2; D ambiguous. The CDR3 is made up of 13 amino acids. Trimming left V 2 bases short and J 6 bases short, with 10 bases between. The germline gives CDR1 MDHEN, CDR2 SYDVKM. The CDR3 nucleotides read TGTGCCAGCAGTTTACCAGGAGTCAATGGCTACACCTTC. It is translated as CASSLPGVNGYTF.

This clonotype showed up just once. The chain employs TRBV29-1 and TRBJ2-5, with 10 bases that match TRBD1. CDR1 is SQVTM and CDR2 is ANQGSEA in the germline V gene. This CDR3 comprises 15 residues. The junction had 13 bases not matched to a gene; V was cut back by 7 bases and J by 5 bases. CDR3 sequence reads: CSASAGTGATETQYF. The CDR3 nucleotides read TGCAGCGCCTCGGCCGGGACAGGGGCCACGGAGACCCAGTACTTC.

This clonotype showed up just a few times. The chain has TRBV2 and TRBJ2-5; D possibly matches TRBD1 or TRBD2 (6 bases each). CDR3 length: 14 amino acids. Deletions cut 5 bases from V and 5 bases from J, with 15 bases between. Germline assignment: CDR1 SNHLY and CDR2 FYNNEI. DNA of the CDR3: TGTGCCAGCAGTCACAGGGAAGGGGGGGAGACCCAGTACTTC. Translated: CASSHREGGETQYF.

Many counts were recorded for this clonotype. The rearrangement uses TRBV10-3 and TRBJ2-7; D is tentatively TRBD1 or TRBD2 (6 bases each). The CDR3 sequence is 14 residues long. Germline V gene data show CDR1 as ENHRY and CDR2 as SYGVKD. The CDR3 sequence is CVGPGGQRGHEQYF. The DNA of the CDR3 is TGTGTTGGCCCCGGGGGCCAGAGGGGCCACGAGCAGTACTTC.

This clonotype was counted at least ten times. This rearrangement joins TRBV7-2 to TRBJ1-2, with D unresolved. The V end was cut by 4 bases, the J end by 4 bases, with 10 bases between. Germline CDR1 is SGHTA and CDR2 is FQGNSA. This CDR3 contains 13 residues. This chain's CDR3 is CASSSEILYGYTF. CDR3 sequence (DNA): TGTGCCAGCAGCTCTGAAATTCTCTATGGCTACACCTTC.

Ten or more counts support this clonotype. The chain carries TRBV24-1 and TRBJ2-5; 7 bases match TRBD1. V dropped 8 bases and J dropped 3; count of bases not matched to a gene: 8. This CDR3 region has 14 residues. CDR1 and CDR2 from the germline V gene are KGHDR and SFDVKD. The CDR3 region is CATNSGTAEETQYF. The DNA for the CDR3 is TGTGCCACCAATTCCGGGACAGCTGAAGAGACCCAGTACTTC.

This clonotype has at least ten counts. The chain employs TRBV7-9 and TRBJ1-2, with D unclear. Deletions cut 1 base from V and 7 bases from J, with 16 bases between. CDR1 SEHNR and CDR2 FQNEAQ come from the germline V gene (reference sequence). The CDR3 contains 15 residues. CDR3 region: CASSLGLDSLTGYTF. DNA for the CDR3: TGTGCCAGCAGCTTAGGACTGGACTCCCTTACTGGCTACACCTTC. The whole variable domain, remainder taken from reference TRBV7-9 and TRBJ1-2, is DTGVSQNPRHKITKRGQNVTFRCDPISEHNRLYWYRQTLGQGPEFLTYFQNEAQLEKSRLLSDRFSAERPKGSFSTLEIQRTEQGDSAMYLCASSLGLDSLTGYTFGSGTRLTVV.

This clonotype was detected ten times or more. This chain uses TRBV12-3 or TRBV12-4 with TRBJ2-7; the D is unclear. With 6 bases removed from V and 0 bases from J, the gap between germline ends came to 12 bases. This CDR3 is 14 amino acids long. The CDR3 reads CASSPDLYSYEQYF. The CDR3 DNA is TGTGCCAGCAGCCCAGACTTGTACTCCTACGAGCAGTACTTC.

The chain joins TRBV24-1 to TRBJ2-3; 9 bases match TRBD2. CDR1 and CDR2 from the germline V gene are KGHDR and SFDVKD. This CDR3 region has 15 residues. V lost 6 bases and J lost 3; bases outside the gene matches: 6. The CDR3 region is CATSPSGIGTDTQYF. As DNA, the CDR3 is TGTGCCACCAGTCCTAGCGGGATAGGAACAGATACGCAGTATTTT.

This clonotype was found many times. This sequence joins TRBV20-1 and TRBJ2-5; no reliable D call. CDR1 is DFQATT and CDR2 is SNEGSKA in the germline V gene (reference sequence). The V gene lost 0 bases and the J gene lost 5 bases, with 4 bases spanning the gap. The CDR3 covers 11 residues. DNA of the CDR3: TGCAGTGCTAGAGATCTGGAGACCCAGTACTTC. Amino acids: CSARDLETQYF.

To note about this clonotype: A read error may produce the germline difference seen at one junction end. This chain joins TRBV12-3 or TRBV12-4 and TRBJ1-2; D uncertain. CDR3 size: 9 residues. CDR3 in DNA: TGTGCCAGCGGTTTAGGCGCCACCTTC. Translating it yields CASGLGATF.

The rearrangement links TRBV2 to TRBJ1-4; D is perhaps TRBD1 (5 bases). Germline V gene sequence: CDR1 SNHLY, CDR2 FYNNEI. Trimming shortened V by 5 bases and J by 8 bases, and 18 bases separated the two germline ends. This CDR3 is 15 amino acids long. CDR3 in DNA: TGTGCCAGCAGTTACGGGCAGGGACCCGCCGAAAAACTGTTTTTT. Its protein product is CASSYGQGPAEKLFF.

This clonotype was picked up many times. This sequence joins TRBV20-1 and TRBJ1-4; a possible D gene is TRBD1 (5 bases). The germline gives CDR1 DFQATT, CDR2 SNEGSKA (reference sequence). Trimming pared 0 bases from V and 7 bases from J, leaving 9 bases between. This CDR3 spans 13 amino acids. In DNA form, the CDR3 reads TGCAGTGCTAGAGATACCAGGGCTGAAAAACTGTTTTTT. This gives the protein CSARDTRAEKLFF.

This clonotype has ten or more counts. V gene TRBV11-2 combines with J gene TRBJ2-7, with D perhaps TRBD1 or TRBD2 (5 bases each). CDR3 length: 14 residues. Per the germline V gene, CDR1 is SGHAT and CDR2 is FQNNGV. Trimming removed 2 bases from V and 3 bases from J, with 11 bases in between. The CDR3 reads CASSLSGTRYEQYF. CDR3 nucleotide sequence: TGTGCCAGCAGCTTATCCGGGACGCGCTACGAGCAGTACTTC.

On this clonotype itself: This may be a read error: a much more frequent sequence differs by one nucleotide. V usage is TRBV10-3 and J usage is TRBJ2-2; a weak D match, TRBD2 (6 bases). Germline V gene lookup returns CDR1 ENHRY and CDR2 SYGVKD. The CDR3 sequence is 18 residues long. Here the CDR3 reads CAIGEPTTRPKNTGELFF. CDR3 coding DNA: TGTGCCATCGGTGAGCCCACGACTAGACCTAAGAACACCGGGGAGCTGTTTTTT.

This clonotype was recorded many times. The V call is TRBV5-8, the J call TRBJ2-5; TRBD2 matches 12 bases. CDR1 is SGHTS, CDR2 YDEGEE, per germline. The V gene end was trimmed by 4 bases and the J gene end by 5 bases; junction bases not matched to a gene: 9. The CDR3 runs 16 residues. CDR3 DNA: TGTGCCAGCAGCCGCAGACTAGCGGGAGCTCGGGAGACCCAGTACTTC. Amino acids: CASSRRLAGARETQYF.

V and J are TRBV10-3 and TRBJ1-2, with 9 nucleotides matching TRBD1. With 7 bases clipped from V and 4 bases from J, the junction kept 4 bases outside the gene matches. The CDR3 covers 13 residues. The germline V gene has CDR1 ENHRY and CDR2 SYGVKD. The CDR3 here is CAIIGDRVYGYTF. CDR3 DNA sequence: TGTGCCATCATTGGGGACAGGGTCTATGGCTACACCTTC.

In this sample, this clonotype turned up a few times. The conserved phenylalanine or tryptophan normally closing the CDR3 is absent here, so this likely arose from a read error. This CDR3 is CASSTPGDEQYL. The CDR3 nucleotides read TGTGCCAGCAGCACCCCCGGGGACGAGCAGTACCTC. The chain joins TRBV7-9 to TRBJ2-7; D is perhaps TRBD2 (5 bases). CDR1 SEHNR and CDR2 FQNEAQ come from the germline V gene (reference sequence). V shed 5 bases and J shed 5 bases, with 10 bases lying between them. The CDR3 has 12 amino acids.

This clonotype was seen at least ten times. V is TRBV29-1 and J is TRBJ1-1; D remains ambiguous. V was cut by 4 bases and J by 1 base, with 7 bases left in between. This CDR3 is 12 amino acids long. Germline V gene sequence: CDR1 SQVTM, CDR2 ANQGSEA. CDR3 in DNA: TGCAGCGTTGCTCTTCAGAACACTGAAGCTTTCTTT. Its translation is CSVALQNTEAFF. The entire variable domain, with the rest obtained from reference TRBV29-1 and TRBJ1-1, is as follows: SAVISQKPSRDICQRGTSLTIQCQVDSQVTMMFWYRQQPGQSLTLIATANQGSEATYESGFVIDKFPISRPNLTFSTLTVSNMSPEDSSIYLCSVALQNTEAFFGQGTRLTVV.

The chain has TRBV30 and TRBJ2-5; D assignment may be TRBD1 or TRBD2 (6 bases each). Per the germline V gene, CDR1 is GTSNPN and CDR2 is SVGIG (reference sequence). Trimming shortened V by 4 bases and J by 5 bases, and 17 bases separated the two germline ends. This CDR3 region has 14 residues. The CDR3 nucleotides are TGTGCCTGGAACCGGGGGCGTTTAGAGGAGACCCAGTACTTC. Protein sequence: CAWNRGRLEETQYF.